The following is a T cell receptor (beta chain) sequence with its context. Some clones are missing from TCRdb's copy, which holds only in-frame ones; the method was immunoSEQ multiplex PCR. The sample has tens of thousands of clones, about 90% seen once. V was clipped by 1 base and J by 7 bases, with 10 bases between them. The germline gives CDR1 PRHDT, CDR2 FYEKMQ (reference sequence). CDR3 length equals 14 residues. The data originate from a study of control samples from healthy donors and cancer patients. V usage is TRBV13 and J usage is TRBJ1-4; D remains unclear. The sample was blood. The clonotype was recovered from a man in his fifties in good health. CDR3 nucleotide sequence: TGTGCCAGCAGCTTAGCGGGTCTCGGTGAAAAACTGTTTTTT. Translated: CASSLAGLGEKLFF.